The 18 T cell receptor beta chains reported below all come from one sample, sequenced in a study of molecular identifiers for immune sequencing clone quantification. TCRdb ran MiXCR on the PCR reads and lists one entry per CDR3 protein. The table includes about half a million distinct CDR3 sequences, roughly 25% detected once. Sequenced input: naive CD8+ T cells from blood, with Jurkat cell RNA spiked in. The subset is: FACS-sorted CD8+CD4-CCR7+CD45RA+ naive T cells. Every receptor here comes from a human donor in good health. Some libraries in this study had Jurkat cell RNA spiked in.

This clonotype was found many times. CDR3 sequence reads: CASSSDSFTDTQYF. DNA for the CDR3: TGTGCCAGCAGTTCGGACAGTTTCACAGATACGCAGTATTTT. This sequence joins TRBV28 and TRBJ2-3, with D perhaps TRBD1 (6 bases). The germline V and J ends were trimmed by 4 bases and 2 bases, with 10 bases remaining between them. Germline V gene sequence: CDR1 MDHEN, CDR2 SYDVKM. CDR3 size: 14 residues.

The rearrangement links TRBV4-3 to TRBJ2-7, with no clear D. CDR3 length: 18 amino acids. Germline CDR1 and CDR2: LGHNA and YSLEER. Trimming took 0 bases from V and 4 from J, leaving 22 bases between them. DNA of the CDR3: TGCGCCAGCAGCCAAGATTTCATGCCGGCCTCCACGGTGTACGAGCAGTACTTC. Translated: CASSQDFMPASTVYEQYF.

This clonotype was counted at least ten times. The chain joins TRBV19 to TRBJ2-7; D might be TRBD1 (6 bases). In germline, CDR1 is LNHDA, CDR2 SQIVND (reference sequence). The CDR3 is 14 residues long. Deletions cut 5 bases from V and 0 bases from J, with 11 bases between. CDR3 sequence (DNA): TGTGCCAGTAGTCCCCGGACAGTCTCCTACGAGCAGTACTTC. It specifies CASSPRTVSYEQYF. The full variable domain, its missing parts supplied by reference TRBV19 and TRBJ2-7, is DGGITQSPKYLFRKEGQNVTLSCEQNLNHDAMYWYRQDPGQGLRLIYYSQIVNDFQKGDIAEGYSVSREKKESFPLTVTSAQKNPTAFYLCASSPRTVSYEQYFGPGTRLTVT.

Only a few counts were recorded for this clonotype. CDR3 in DNA: TGTGCCACCAGTGACCCGGCAGGGGACCCCGGCGGAGCTTTCTTT. It is translated as CATSDPAGDPGGAFF. V usage is TRBV24-1 and J usage is TRBJ1-1; tentative D call: TRBD1 (6 bases). Germline V gives CDR1 KGHDR, CDR2 SFDVKD. V was clipped by 4 bases and J by 10 bases, with 21 bases between them. The length of the CDR3 is 15 residues.

This clonotype showed up many times. The chain employs TRBV4-1 and TRBJ2-3; 8 bases map to TRBD2. The CDR3 consists of 15 residues. V lost 3 bases to trimming and J lost 3 bases; unmatched junction nucleotides: 5. CDR1 is MGHRA and CDR2 is YSYEKL in the germline V gene. CDR3 coding DNA: TGCGCCAGCAGCCAGACTAGCGCTGGGACAGATACGCAGTATTTT. Its translation is CASSQTSAGTDTQYF.

The chain carries TRBV12-3 or TRBV12-4 and TRBJ1-5; a weak D match, TRBD1 (6 bases). The CDR3 runs to 15 residues. The V and J ends lost 1 base and 2 bases respectively, with 9 bases between them. The CDR3: CASSLGDNGNQPQHF. CDR3 nucleotide sequence: TGTGCCAGCAGTTTAGGGGACAATGGCAATCAGCCCCAGCATTTT.

This clonotype came up many times. The chain uses TRBV11-1 and TRBJ2-7, with D tentatively TRBD1 (6 bases). CDR3 length: 14 amino acids. In germline, CDR1 is SGHAT, CDR2 FQDESV (reference sequence). Between the trimmed V and J ends, which lost 5 bases and 4 bases, there was a span of 15 bases. CDR3 coding DNA: TGTGCCAGCAGCAAGCTGGGACAACTTTACGAGCAGTACTTC. It encodes CASSKLGQLYEQYF.

The chain recombines TRBV2 with TRBJ2-7, with D perhaps TRBD1 (5 bases). In germline, CDR1 is SNHLY, CDR2 FYNNEI. The CDR3 contains 13 residues. Trimming stripped 5 bases from V and 6 bases from J, with 14 bases between. This CDR3 reads CASSRGQGSEQYF. The CDR3 DNA reads as TGTGCCAGCAGTAGGGGTCAGGGATCCGAGCAGTACTTC.

With respect to this clonotype: With a much larger clone just one base away, this may be a read error. The chain joins TRBV7-9 to TRBJ1-4; D is unclear. The germline gives CDR1 SEHNR, CDR2 FQNEAQ (reference sequence). This CDR3 contains 15 residues. The CDR3 loop reads CASSWTGDFNEKLYF. The CDR3 DNA reads as TGTGCCAGCAGTTGGACGGGAGATTTTAATGAAAAACTGTATTTT.

Many counts were recorded for this clonotype. The chain is built from TRBV4-3 and TRBJ2-1, with TRBD2 matching 9 bases. CDR3 size: 15 residues. Germline trimming cut 4 bases from V and 4 bases from J; bases unmatched to any gene: 5. Germline values: CDR1 LGHNA, CDR2 YSLEER. The chain's CDR3 is CASSLGSGGYNEQFF. DNA for the CDR3: TGCGCCAGCAGCCTTGGTAGCGGGGGATACAATGAGCAGTTCTTC.

Concerning this clonotype itself: This may stem from a read error, because a much larger clone lies one nucleotide away. The V and J genes are TRBV2 and TRBJ1-2; 8 bases agree with TRBD1. This CDR3 is 14 amino acids long. Trimming at V came to 7 bases and at J to 12 bases, leaving 16 bases not matched to a gene. Germline V gene data show CDR1 as SNHLY and CDR2 as FYNNEI. The CDR3, as DNA: TGTGCCAGCAACTCATTGCCGGGACAGGACTACCACACCTTC. It codes for CASNSLPGQDYHTF.

The sample holds a few counts of this clonotype. This chain joins TRBV2 and TRBJ2-3, with TRBD2 matching over 8 bases. The CDR3 totals 18 residues. V was clipped by 1 base and J by 0 bases; unmatched bases: 9. Germline-derived CDR1 and CDR2 are SNHLY and FYNNEI. CDR3 in DNA: TGTGCCAGCAGTGAAGTCGACGGGAGGGCCCCTAGCACAGATACGCAGTATTTT. It yields the protein CASSEVDGRAPSTDTQYF.

This clonotype was observed many times. The chain is built from TRBV9 and TRBJ2-6; 7 bases map to TRBD1. This CDR3 is built from 13 residues. After removal of 9 bases from V and 2 bases from J, the junction contained 2 bases not matched to a gene. Germline assignment: CDR1 SGDLS and CDR2 YYNGEE. The CDR3 spells CATQGAGANVLTF. CDR3 nucleotide sequence: TGTGCCACCCAGGGGGCTGGGGCCAACGTCCTGACTTTC.

The rearrangement uses TRBV11-2 and TRBJ1-2, with D hard to call. Germline V gene lookup returns CDR1 SGHAT and CDR2 FQNNGV. Trimming pared 7 bases from V and 3 bases from J, leaving 12 bases between. CDR3 length: 13 amino acids. The CDR3 sequence is CASMPMPYYGYTF. For the CDR3, the DNA is TGTGCCAGCATGCCGATGCCCTACTATGGCTACACCTTC.

With regard to this clonotype: Possible read error: a much larger clone is one base away. The rearrangement links TRBV5-1 to TRBJ1-1; D is ambiguous. The length of the CDR3 is 13 residues. The germline V gene encodes CDR1 SGHRS and CDR2 YFSETQ. The CDR3 here is CASSSSYNTGAFF. CDR3 in DNA: TGCGCCAGCAGCTCAAGTTATAACACTGGAGCTTTCTTT.

In its sample, this clonotype was seen once. The germline gene is not matched at one end of the junction; a read error may be the cause. V gene TRBV14 combines with J gene TRBJ2-1; D gene ambiguous. Germline CDR1 reads SGHDN; CDR2 reads FVKESK. The CDR3 runs to 12 residues. CDR3 nucleotide sequence: TGTGCCAGCAGCCAAGATTGGGATGAGGAGTTCTTC. Translated, it gives CASSQDWDEEFF.

For this clonotype: This may be a read error: a much more frequent sequence differs by one nucleotide. The chain links TRBV24-1 to TRBJ2-1; tentative D call: TRBD1 (6 bases). The germline V gene has CDR1 KGHDR and CDR2 SFDVKD. This CDR3 spans 13 amino acids. The CDR3 nucleotides are TGTGTCACCACCACAGGGTCCTACAATGAGCAGTTCTTC. Amino acids: CVTTTGSYNEQFF.

The J gene is TRBJ2-7, the V gene TRBV20-1; D gene ambiguous. V lost 1 base and J 3 bases, leaving 22 bases between the germline ends. The CDR3 covers 17 residues. CDR1 and CDR2 from the germline V gene are DFQATT and SNEGSKA (reference sequence). The CDR3 DNA reads as TGCAGTGCTAGAGGGGAACCACCGGGTTCCCTAAGCTACGAGCAGTACTTC. The encoded protein is CSARGEPPGSLSYEQYF.